Shown below are 30 T cell receptor beta chains from a single sample sequenced in a study of OX40 agonist ivuxolimab in advanced cancers. Measured with immunoSEQ multiplex PCR; TCRdb has only the in-frame clones, and not every one. The sample holds about 93,000 clones, roughly 94% seen once. The starting material was CD4+ or CD8+ T cells sorted from blood, obtained in a trial of the OX40 agonist ivuxolimab. The source is an adult with an advanced solid tumor such as melanoma, head and neck, liver or kidney cancer.

CDR3 sequence: CASSPLGFGAFF. Here the CDR3 DNA reads TGTGCCAGCAGCCCTCTCGGGTTCGGAGCTTTCTTT. V and J are TRBV27 and TRBJ1-1; D not resolved. The CDR3 is made up of 12 amino acids. The germline gives CDR1 MNHEY, CDR2 SMNVEV (reference sequence). V lost 6 bases to trimming and J lost 10 bases, with 15 bases between them.

V and J are TRBV9 and TRBJ1-1; a possible D gene is TRBD1 (5 bases). The CDR3 totals 15 residues. The germline V gene has CDR1 SGDLS and CDR2 YYNGEE. Trimming took off 0 bases at V and 3 bases at J, with 12 bases between the two ends. CDR3 nucleotides: TGTGCCAGCAGCGTAGTGACAGACTCATACACTGAAGCTTTCTTT. It translates to CASSVVTDSYTEAFF.

The CDR3 sequence is CASSLAGTPGADTQYF. The CDR3 DNA follows: TGCGCCAGCAGCCTCGCCGGGACCCCGGGGGCAGATACGCAGTATTTT. V is TRBV4-1 and J is TRBJ2-3, with D maybe TRBD2 (6 bases). V was cut by 4 bases and J by 4 bases, with 18 bases left in between. There are 16 residues in the CDR3. In germline, CDR1 is MGHRA, CDR2 YSYEKL.

V is TRBV13 and J is TRBJ2-1; TRBD2 agrees at 7 bases. Per the germline V gene, CDR1 is PRHDT and CDR2 is FYEKMQ (reference sequence). V shed 4 bases, J shed 1 base, and the junction held 4 bases outside the gene matches. The CDR3 covers 15 residues. The CDR3 DNA is TGTGCCAGCAGCTCAGCCGGGGGGTCCTACAATGAGCAGTTCTTC. This translates into CASSSAGGSYNEQFF.

In this sample, this clone turned up once. J is TRBJ1-1 and V is TRBV19; D is unclear. Germline V gene data show CDR1 as LNHDA and CDR2 as SQIVND (reference sequence). V lost 6 bases, J lost 1 base, and 9 bases lay in between. This CDR3 comprises 13 residues. The CDR3 sequence: CASSPDGNTEAFF. The CDR3 region has the DNA TGTGCCAGTAGCCCCGACGGGAACACTGAAGCTTTCTTT.

The chain is built from TRBV27 and TRBJ2-3; 8 bases match TRBD2. The V gene end was trimmed by 5 bases and the J gene end by 0 bases; junction bases not matched to a gene: 10. CDR3 length: 17 amino acids. From germline, CDR1 is MNHEY and CDR2 SMNVEV (reference sequence). CDR3 nucleotide sequence: TGTGCCAGCAGTCAAGTAACTAGCGGAGTGAGCACAGATACGCAGTATTTT. Amino acids: CASSQVTSGVSTDTQYF.

The chain couples TRBV19 to TRBJ2-7; perhaps TRBD2 as D (7 bases). Trimming took 6 bases from V and 2 from J, leaving 14 bases between them. The CDR3 has 14 amino acids. CDR1 is LNHDA and CDR2 is SQIVND in the germline V gene (reference sequence). In nucleotides, the CDR3 is TGTGCCAGTAGCACCGGGCGGGGGCCCTACGAGCAGTACTTC. Protein: CASSTGRGPYEQYF.

This chain links TRBV14 with TRBJ2-1; TRBD2 is a possible D gene (6 bases). Trimming removed 0 bases at V and 8 bases at J, with 20 bases between. The CDR3 covers 17 residues. Germline V gives CDR1 SGHDN, CDR2 FVKESK. CDR3 amino acids: CASSQEDRAGRIDEQFF. The CDR3 DNA sequence: TGTGCCAGCAGCCAAGAAGATAGGGCAGGGAGGATCGATGAGCAGTTCTTC.

The V call is TRBV27, the J call TRBJ2-3; D perhaps matches TRBD1 (6 bases). Per the germline V gene, CDR1 is MNHEY and CDR2 is SMNVEV (reference sequence). This CDR3 spans 17 amino acids. V shed 5 bases and J shed 3 bases, with 21 bases lying between them. CDR3 residues: CASSETFRGYWTDTQYF. In nucleotides, the CDR3 is TGTGCCAGCAGTGAAACCTTCAGGGGATATTGGACAGATACGCAGTATTTT.

The gene calls are TRBV15 and TRBJ1-1; no clear D gene. Germline CDR1 is LNHNV and CDR2 is YYDKDF (reference sequence). This CDR3 contains 15 residues. Trimming pared 1 base from V and 0 bases from J, leaving 9 bases between. This CDR3 reads CATSRGAVVNTEAFF. CDR3 DNA sequence: TGTGCCACCAGCAGAGGGGCTGTGGTGAACACTGAAGCTTTCTTT. Complete variable domain (other parts from reference TRBV15 and TRBJ1-1): DAMVIQNPRYQVTQFGKPVTLSCSQTLNHNVMYWYQQKSSQAPKLLFHYYDKDFNNEADTPDNFQSRRPNTSFCFLDIRSPGLGDTAMYLCATSRGAVVNTEAFFGQGTRLTVV.

J is TRBJ1-2 and V is TRBV2, with D unclear. V lost 7 bases and J 8 bases, leaving 11 bases between the germline ends. This CDR3 has 11 residues. The germline CDR1 and CDR2 sequences are SNHLY and FYNNEI. CDR3: CASIGPWGYTF. In DNA, the CDR3 is TGTGCCAGCATCGGACCTTGGGGCTACACCTTC.

This sequence joins TRBV6-6 and TRBJ2-3; possible D gene TRBD2, 6 bases. Germline loops: CDR1 MNHNY, CDR2 SVGAGI (reference sequence). The CDR3 is 12 residues long. V lost 11 bases to trimming and J lost 1 base, with 10 bases between them. The CDR3 DNA follows: TGTGCCGCAACGGGGGGCACAGATACGCAGTATTTT. Amino acids: CAATGGTDTQYF.

V is TRBV15 and J is TRBJ2-1, with 8 bases identical to TRBD2. The CDR3 extends over 18 amino acids. V lost 1 base, J lost 4 bases, and 12 bases stayed unmatched. Germline CDR1 is LNHNV and CDR2 is YYDKDF (reference sequence). This chain's CDR3 is CATSRAPQVSGEYNEQFF. The CDR3 DNA reads as TGTGCCACCAGCAGAGCCCCCCAGGTTAGCGGGGAATACAATGAGCAGTTCTTC.

In this sample, this clone turned up once. This rearrangement joins TRBV30 to TRBJ1-5; D gene ambiguous. V was trimmed by 7 bases and J by 4 bases, leaving 14 bases between them. The CDR3 covers 13 residues. CDR1 and CDR2 from the germline V gene are GTSNPN and SVGIG (reference sequence). CDR3 bases: TGTGCCTCTGCCCCGGGAAGAAATCAGCCCCAGCATTTT. It specifies CASAPGRNQPQHF.

The V gene is TRBV4-3, the J gene TRBJ2-2; D not certain. V dropped 1 base and J dropped 1 base, with 10 bases sitting between them. In germline, CDR1 is LGHNA, CDR2 YSLEER. The CDR3 is 16 residues long. The CDR3 region has the DNA TGCGCCAGCAGCCAAGTCTGGCTAGGGAACACCGGGGAGCTGTTTTTT. This translates into CASSQVWLGNTGELFF.

This sequence joins TRBV12-5 and TRBJ1-1, with 7 positions matching TRBD1. Unmatched junction bases numbered 7, after V lost 5 bases and J lost 1 base. The CDR3 runs to 15 residues. The germline CDR1 and CDR2 sequences are LGHNT and FRNRAP. CDR3 sequence reads: CASGPQGGGNTEAFF. CDR3 in DNA: TGTGCTAGTGGTCCGCAAGGGGGCGGGAACACTGAAGCTTTCTTT.

In its sample, this clone was seen a few times. This chain uses TRBV5-1 with TRBJ2-5; 8 nucleotides agree with TRBD2. The CDR3 length is 14 residues. Germline V CDR1 and CDR2: SGHRS, YFSETQ. The V and J ends lost 5 bases and 5 bases, in that order; junction bases with no gene match: 8. CDR3 sequence reads: CASRPGGPMETQYF. The CDR3 region has the DNA TGCGCCAGCAGACCGGGAGGGCCAATGGAGACCCAGTACTTC.

V is TRBV6-5 and J is TRBJ1-4, with D possibly matching TRBD1 (5 bases). The CDR3 consists of 15 residues. Between the trimmed V and J ends, which lost 6 bases and 6 bases, there was a span of 17 bases. The germline CDR1 and CDR2 sequences are MNHEY and SVGAGI. DNA for the CDR3: TGTGCCAGCAGCCCCTACGACAGAAGGGATGAAAAACTGTTTTTT. It encodes CASSPYDRRDEKLFF.

The V and J genes are TRBV5-4 and TRBJ1-6; D not certain. Germline V gene lookup returns CDR1 SGHNT and CDR2 YYREEE (reference sequence). The CDR3 has 15 amino acids. V gave up 2 bases and J gave up 7 bases, with 13 bases separating them. The CDR3 protein is CASSFLLGENSPLHF. The DNA for the CDR3 is TGTGCCAGCAGCTTTTTGTTGGGTGAGAATTCACCCCTCCACTTT. The whole variable domain, remainder taken from reference TRBV5-4 and TRBJ1-6, is ETGVTQSPTHLIKTRGQQVTLRCSSQSGHNTVSWYQQALGQGPQFIFQYYREEENGRGNFPPRFSGLQFPNYSSELNVNALELDDSALYLCASSFLLGENSPLHFGNGTRLTVT.

The CDR3: CASYQPGQRSTDTQYF. The CDR3 bases are TGTGCCAGCTACCAACCGGGACAGCGTAGCACAGATACGCAGTATTTT. V is TRBV28 and J is TRBJ2-3, with TRBD1 matching 7 bases. The CDR3 runs 16 residues. Per the germline V gene, CDR1 is MDHEN and CDR2 is SYDVKM. V lost 8 bases, J lost 0 bases, and 11 bases stayed unmatched.

The J gene is TRBJ2-7, the V gene TRBV19; 7 positions match TRBD2. Looked up from germline, CDR1 is LNHDA and CDR2 is SQIVND (reference sequence). V shed 5 bases, J shed 6 bases, and the junction held 1 base outside the gene matches. This CDR3 has 11 residues. In DNA form, the CDR3 reads TGTGCCAGTAGTGGGGGGGGCGAGCAGTACTTC. Protein sequence: CASSGGGEQYF.

This chain links TRBV9 with TRBJ1-2; D unclear. The germline gives CDR1 SGDLS, CDR2 YYNGEE. Between the trimmed V and J ends, which lost 6 bases and 4 bases, there was a span of 16 bases. The CDR3 has 14 residues. CDR3: CASTQDTTGYGYTF. As DNA, the CDR3 is TGTGCCAGCACCCAAGACACCACCGGCTATGGCTACACCTTC.

The chain combines TRBV30 with TRBJ1-2; D call uncertain. Trimming removed 2 bases at V and 3 bases at J, with 13 bases between. The CDR3 covers 14 residues. Germline assignment: CDR1 GTSNPN and CDR2 SVGIG (reference sequence). CDR3 in DNA: TGTGCCTGGAGTCCCCCGGTGGATTACTATGGCTACACCTTC. Its protein product is CAWSPPVDYYGYTF.

V and J are TRBV9 and TRBJ1-2; D not certain. The CDR3 has 12 amino acids. CDR1 is SGDLS and CDR2 is YYNGEE in the germline V gene. The V gene lost 0 bases and the J gene lost 4 bases, with 4 bases spanning the gap. CDR3 nucleotide sequence: TGTGCCAGCAGCGTAGGGAGCTATGGCTACACCTTC. Its translation: CASSVGSYGYTF.

This chain links TRBV7-9 with TRBJ1-1; 7 bases agree with TRBD1. CDR3 length: 13 amino acids. Germline CDR1 and CDR2: SEHNR and FQNEAQ (reference sequence). J gave up 6 bases and V 5 bases, and 6 bases lay outside the gene matches. CDR3 sequence (DNA): TGTGCCAGCAGCCCCGACAGGGACCCTGAAGCTTTCTTT. Protein product: CASSPDRDPEAFF.

The chain uses TRBV19 and TRBJ2-7; the D gene could be TRBD1 or TRBD2 (5 bases each). CDR1 is LNHDA, CDR2 SQIVND, per germline (reference sequence). The germline V and J ends were trimmed by 3 bases and 7 bases, with 19 bases remaining between them. The CDR3 sequence is 15 residues long. CDR3 sequence (DNA): TGTGCCAGTAGTATTGACCGTGGACACCGCGGGGAGCAGTACTTC. Translating it yields CASSIDRGHRGEQYF.

In this sample, this clone turned up once. This rearrangement joins TRBV19 to TRBJ1-1; D is perhaps TRBD1 (5 bases). The CDR3 has 14 residues. Germline V CDR1 and CDR2: LNHDA, SQIVND (reference sequence). V was cut by 6 bases and J by 1 base, with 12 bases left in between. The CDR3 spells CASSPRGGNTEAFF. The DNA for the CDR3 is TGTGCCAGTAGCCCTAGGGGAGGGAACACTGAAGCTTTCTTT. Variable domain in full (rest from reference TRBV19 and TRBJ1-1): DGGITQSPKYLFRKEGQNVTLSCEQNLNHDAMYWYRQDPGQGLRLIYYSQIVNDFQKGDIAEGYSVSREKKESFPLTVTSAQKNPTAFYLCASSPRGGNTEAFFGQGTRLTVV.

The rearrangement uses TRBV28 and TRBJ2-1; D not certain. The V and J ends lost 5 bases and 5 bases respectively, with 7 bases between them. This CDR3 region has 12 residues. Per the germline V gene, CDR1 is MDHEN and CDR2 is SYDVKM. In DNA, the CDR3 is TGTGCCAGCAGTGAGTATCACAATGAGCAGTTCTTC. This sequence encodes CASSEYHNEQFF.

This chain uses TRBV19 with TRBJ2-7; D uncertain. The CDR3 has 11 amino acids. The V end lost 3 bases, the J end lost 6 bases, and 6 bases lay between the germline ends. Germline loops: CDR1 LNHDA, CDR2 SQIVND (reference sequence). The CDR3 loop is CASSIPPEQYF. CDR3 coding DNA: TGTGCCAGTAGTATTCCGCCCGAGCAGTACTTC.

In the case of this clone: The identical CDR3 is also encoded by other nucleotide sequences in the sample. The chain has TRBV27 and TRBJ2-1; unclear D gene. V was cut by 0 bases and J by 0 bases, with 6 bases left in between. CDR3 length: 15 amino acids. Germline assignment: CDR1 MNHEY and CDR2 SMNVEV (reference sequence). CDR3 region: CASSLSSSSYNEQFF. CDR3 DNA: TGTGCCAGCAGTTTATCCAGCAGCTCCTACAATGAGCAGTTCTTC.